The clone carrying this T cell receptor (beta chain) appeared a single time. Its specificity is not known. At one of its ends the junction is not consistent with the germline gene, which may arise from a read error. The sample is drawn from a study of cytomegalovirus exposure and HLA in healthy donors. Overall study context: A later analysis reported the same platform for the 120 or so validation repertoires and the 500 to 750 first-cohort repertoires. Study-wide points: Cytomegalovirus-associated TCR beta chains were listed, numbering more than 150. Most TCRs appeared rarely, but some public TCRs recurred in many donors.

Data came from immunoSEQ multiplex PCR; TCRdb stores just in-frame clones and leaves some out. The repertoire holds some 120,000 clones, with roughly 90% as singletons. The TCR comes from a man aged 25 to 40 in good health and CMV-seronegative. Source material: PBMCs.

The CDR3 DNA follows: TGTGTCAGCAGCTTCGGGGATTCCGAGACTGAAGCTTTCTTT. It translates to CVSSFGDSETEAFF. This chain joins TRBV5-6 and TRBJ1-1; no reliable D call. The CDR3 spans 14 residues. CDR1 and CDR2 (germline): SGHDT, YYEEEE. The full variable domain, its missing parts supplied by reference TRBV5-6 and TRBJ1-1, is DAGVTQSPTHLIKTRGQQVTLRCSPKSGHDTVSWYQQALGQGPQFIFQYYEEEERQRGNFPDRFSGHQFPNYSSELNVNALLLGDSALYLCVSSFGDSETEAFFGQGTRLTVV.